One sample yielded the 3 T cell receptor beta chains listed below, sequenced in a study of shared clonotypes between healthy human individuals. Using immunoSEQ multiplex PCR, the repertoire was profiled, and TCRdb retains in-frame clones only, with some absent. The repertoire holds approximately 1.4 million clones, with 95% to 99% as singletons. Material for sequencing was naive CD4+ T cells sorted from blood. Subset here: CD45RA+ positively selected. The receptors were gathered from a man aged 25 to 45 in good health.

V gene TRBV28 combines with J gene TRBJ1-2; D unresolved. The CDR3 contains 12 residues. Germline CDR1 is MDHEN and CDR2 is SYDVKM. Between the trimmed V and J ends, which lost 7 bases and 1 base, there was a span of 7 bases. The CDR3 sequence is CASNRFNYGYTF. Written as DNA, the CDR3 is TGTGCCAGCAATAGGTTTAACTATGGCTACACCTTC.

V gene TRBV9 combines with J gene TRBJ2-7; D unresolved. Germline V gene data show CDR1 as SGDLS and CDR2 as YYNGEE. The CDR3 consists of 15 residues. Trimming stripped 1 base from V and 3 bases from J, with 14 bases between. The CDR3 nucleotides are TGTGCCAGCAGCGTAAGTCCAGTAAGATTCTACGAGCAGTACTTC. This gives the protein CASSVSPVRFYEQYF.

The V and J genes are TRBV5-1 and TRBJ2-4; 8 nucleotides match TRBD1. Per germline, CDR1 SGHRS and CDR2 YFSETQ. J gave up 9 bases and V 4 bases, and 15 bases lay outside the gene matches. This CDR3 is 16 amino acids long. The CDR3 protein is CASSPEVPTGVSIQYF. Written as DNA, the CDR3 is TGCGCCAGCAGCCCCGAGGTACCGACAGGGGTGAGCATTCAGTACTTC.